These 22 T cell receptor beta chains share one sample of origin, sequenced in a study of OX40 agonist ivuxolimab in advanced cancers. Library prep was done by the immunoSEQ multiplex PCR assay. Not all clones reach the TCRdb copy of this immuneACCESS table, which keeps in-frame sequences only. Checked studies attribute under half of the gap to unresolved V genes and leave the rest unexplained. The sample profile shows approximately 76,000 clones; roughly 88% of them were found once. Roughly 6% of the sample rests with the top ten. The sample was CD4+ or CD8+ T cells sorted from blood, taken in a trial of the OX40 agonist ivuxolimab. The receptors were sampled from an adult with an advanced solid tumor such as melanoma, head and neck, liver or kidney cancer.

Turning to this clone: At the DNA level, this CDR3 is encoded by other sequences in the same sample as well. This chain uses TRBV19 with TRBJ2-1, with D possibly matching TRBD1 (7 bases). This CDR3 is built from 15 residues. The ends were cut back, 5 bases at V and 0 bases at J, with 11 bases in the middle. Looked up from germline, CDR1 is LNHDA and CDR2 is SQIVND (reference sequence). CDR3 in DNA: TGTGCCAGTAGTCGACAGGGAGGCTCCTACAATGAGCAGTTCTTC. It specifies CASSRQGGSYNEQFF.

This CDR3 is CASSLWSRDGYTF. CDR3 sequence (DNA): TGTGCCAGCAGCTTATGGTCCAGGGATGGCTACACCTTC. This chain connects TRBV5-5 to TRBJ1-2; D is possibly TRBD1 (5 bases). The CDR3 is 13 amino acids. Per germline, CDR1 SGHKS and CDR2 YYEKEE (reference sequence). Trimming removed 2 bases at V and 6 bases at J, with 11 bases between.

V and J are TRBV11-2 and TRBJ2-5, with 10 bases matching TRBD2. The DNA end lines up better with TRBJ2-7; the J call may be wrong. The CDR3 is made up of 16 amino acids. Germline lookup yields CDR1 SGHAT and CDR2 FQNNGV. CDR3 sequence reads: CASSARSGRFAYEQYF. The CDR3 nucleotides are TGTGCCAGCAGCGCCCGTAGCGGGAGGTTTGCCTACGAGCAGTACTTC.

The rearrangement uses TRBV2 and TRBJ1-6; tentatively, D is TRBD1 (6 bases). CDR1 is SNHLY, CDR2 FYNNEI, per germline. V lost 4 bases to trimming and J lost 11 bases, with 12 bases between them. The CDR3 has 13 residues. The CDR3 coding sequence is TGTGCCAGCAGTGGACAGGCAGGGACACCCCTCCACTTT. Protein: CASSGQAGTPLHF.

The chain recombines TRBV18 with TRBJ1-3, with D unresolved. CDR1 KGHSH and CDR2 LQKENI come from the germline V gene. V was trimmed by 3 bases and J by 1 base, leaving 10 bases between them. The length of the CDR3 is 15 residues. The DNA for the CDR3 is TGTGCCAGCTCACCGGCGGTAGGGTCTGGAAACACCATATATTTT. Protein sequence: CASSPAVGSGNTIYF.

The chain couples TRBV7-2 to TRBJ2-3, with D perhaps being TRBD1 or TRBD2 (5 bases each). V was trimmed by 3 bases and J by 0 bases, leaving 10 bases between them. The CDR3 length is 15 residues. Germline V gene lookup returns CDR1 SGHTA and CDR2 FQGNSA. In DNA, the CDR3 is TGTGCCAGCAGCTTGGGGACCACTAGCACAGATACGCAGTATTTT. Protein sequence: CASSLGTTSTDTQYF.

This chain uses TRBV5-6 with TRBJ2-3; the D gene is possibly TRBD2 (6 bases). This CDR3 spans 16 amino acids. Trimming left V 4 bases short and J 0 bases short, with 15 bases between. Germline V gene sequence: CDR1 SGHDT, CDR2 YYEEEE. CDR3 in amino acids: CASSALAVTSTDTQYF. CDR3 nucleotide sequence: TGTGCCAGCAGCGCGTTAGCGGTTACTAGCACAGATACGCAGTATTTT.

The chain employs TRBV11-2 and TRBJ2-7; D remains ambiguous. Trimming stripped 5 bases from V and 2 bases from J, with 22 bases between. The CDR3 loop spans 17 amino acids. Germline CDR1 reads SGHAT; CDR2 reads FQNNGV. CDR3 nucleotides: TGTGCCAGCAGCCAATTGGTGCTAGTAGGCATCCCCTACGAGCAGTACTTC. It yields the protein CASSQLVLVGIPYEQYF.

This sequence joins TRBV5-1 and TRBJ1-6; the D is unclear. Germline-derived CDR1 and CDR2 are SGHRS and YFSETQ. Trimming left V 0 bases short and J 14 bases short, with 12 bases between. CDR3 size: 13 residues. CDR3 residues: CASSLGAREALHF. For the CDR3, the DNA is TGCGCCAGCAGCTTGGGCGCGCGGGAGGCCCTCCACTTT.

The chain combines TRBV9 with TRBJ1-1; a weak D match, TRBD1 (5 bases). Germline CDR1 reads SGDLS; CDR2 reads YYNGEE. The CDR3 contains 16 residues. V was trimmed by 0 bases and J by 5 bases, leaving 17 bases between them. The CDR3 bases are TGTGCCAGCAGCGTAGAAGTTGGGGACGGGAGGACTGAAGCTTTCTTT. This translates into CASSVEVGDGRTEAFF.

The rearrangement links TRBV19 to TRBJ1-4; D is possibly TRBD1 (5 bases). The V end was cut by 3 bases, the J end by 0 bases, with 23 bases between. CDR3 length: 20 amino acids. Germline loops: CDR1 LNHDA, CDR2 SQIVND (reference sequence). CDR3: CASSIPTDRPTGATNEKLFF. The CDR3 DNA reads TGTGCCAGTAGTATCCCTACGGACCGTCCTACAGGAGCAACTAATGAAAAACTGTTTTTT.

The chain couples TRBV2 to TRBJ2-1, with 10 nucleotides matching TRBD2. CDR3 length equals 14 residues. Looked up from germline, CDR1 is SNHLY and CDR2 is FYNNEI. V shed 4 bases, J shed 10 bases, and the junction held 7 bases outside the gene matches. The CDR3 bases are TGTGCCAGCAGTGCTCAGGAGCGGGAGGGCGAGCAGTTCTTC. It is translated as CASSAQEREGEQFF. The full variable domain, completed using reference TRBV2 and TRBJ2-1, is EPEVTQTPSHQVTQMGQEVILRCVPISNHLYFYWYRQILGQKVEFLVSFYNNEISEKSEIFDDQFSVERPDGSNFTLKIRSTKLEDSAMYFCASSAQEREGEQFFGPGTRLTVL.

V gene TRBV10-2 combines with J gene TRBJ2-1, with 7 bases lining up with TRBD1. Per germline, CDR1 WSHSY and CDR2 SAAADI. The junction had 3 bases not matched to a gene; V was cut back by 2 bases and J by 2 bases. CDR3 length: 15 residues. This chain's CDR3 is CASSEDREAYNEQFF. CDR3 nucleotides: TGCGCCAGCAGTGAGGACAGGGAAGCCTACAATGAGCAGTTCTTC.

This rearrangement joins TRBV11-2 to TRBJ2-7; D unresolved. Germline CDR1 SGHAT, CDR2 FQNNGV. The V end lost 0 bases, the J end lost 2 bases, and 8 bases lay between the germline ends. The CDR3 covers 14 residues. In nucleotides, the CDR3 is TGTGCCAGCAGCTTAGATCTACGGGCCTACGAGCAGTACTTC. It encodes CASSLDLRAYEQYF.

The V gene is TRBV10-1, the J gene TRBJ2-3; D is unclear. Germline V CDR1 and CDR2: WNHNN, SYGVQD (reference sequence). The CDR3 is 11 residues long. The V and J ends lost 4 bases and 8 bases respectively, with 7 bases between them. The DNA of the CDR3 is TGCGCCAGCAGTGCGGGTGTTACGCAGTATTTT. Translating it yields CASSAGVTQYF.

The chain combines TRBV29-1 with TRBJ2-7; 9 positions match TRBD1. CDR3 length: 11 residues. After removal of 7 bases from V and 7 bases from J, the junction contained 5 bases not matched to a gene. Germline-derived CDR1 and CDR2 are SQVTM and ANQGSEA. DNA for the CDR3: TGCAGCGCGGGACAGGGCGGTGAGCAGTACTTC. This encodes CSAGQGGEQYF.

This clone turned up a few times. The chain has TRBV7-2 and TRBJ2-5; 9 bases are a match to TRBD2. Germline CDR1 reads SGHTA; CDR2 reads FQGNSA. The ends lost 5 bases at V and 2 bases at J; junction bases unmatched: 9. There are 16 residues in the CDR3. The CDR3 here is CASSPRLAEVQETQYF. The CDR3 DNA follows: TGTGCCAGCAGCCCCCGACTAGCGGAAGTACAAGAGACCCAGTACTTC.

The rearrangement links TRBV2 to TRBJ2-5; 9 nucleotides line up with TRBD2. The tail of the sequence fits TRBJ2-7 better, so the J call may be wrong. CDR1 SNHLY and CDR2 FYNNEI come from the germline V gene. This CDR3 contains 14 residues. CDR3 sequence (DNA): TGTGCCAGCAGTGACCGCGGGAGGGCCAACGAGCAGTACTTC. It encodes CASSDRGRANEQYF.

This chain connects TRBV4-1 to TRBJ1-1; D call uncertain. V lost 0 bases, J lost 2 bases, and 10 bases lay in between. The CDR3 has 15 amino acids. Germline CDR1 and CDR2: MGHRA and YSYEKL. The CDR3 sequence: CASSQEGRANTEAFF. CDR3 nucleotide sequence: TGCGCCAGCAGCCAAGAAGGACGGGCTAACACTGAAGCTTTCTTT.

To note about this clone: Other DNA sequences in the sample encode the same CDR3. The chain couples TRBV29-1 to TRBJ2-2, with 15 bases fitting TRBD2. Germline values: CDR1 SQVTM, CDR2 ANQGSEA. This CDR3 has 17 residues. V shed 4 bases and J 3 bases; nucleotides not matched to a gene: 6. In DNA form, the CDR3 reads TGCAGCGTTGTCGGACTAGCGGGGGGGCAGGACACCGGGGAGCTGTTTTTT. Translated: CSVVGLAGGQDTGELFF.

The chain employs TRBV6-1 and TRBJ2-5, with TRBD2 matching over 9 bases. Trimming cost V 6 bases and J 1 base; bases outside gene matches: 6. The CDR3 sequence is 15 residues long. Germline V CDR1 and CDR2: MNHNS, SASEGT. The CDR3 is CASRREREVQETQYF. In DNA, the CDR3 is TGTGCCAGCAGGCGAGAGCGGGAGGTCCAAGAGACCCAGTACTTC.

This clone was recorded a few times. V is TRBV9 and J is TRBJ1-1, with D tentatively TRBD1 (5 bases). Germline-derived CDR1 and CDR2 are SGDLS and YYNGEE. The CDR3 is made up of 13 amino acids. V gave up 4 bases and J gave up 7 bases, with 14 bases separating them. Here the CDR3 DNA reads TGTGCCAGCAGCTTTATCCCAGACAGTGAAGCTTTCTTT. Its translation: CASSFIPDSEAFF.